This T cell receptor beta chain was sequenced during a study of T cells after yellow fever vaccination. The CDR3 has 13 residues. Trimming pared 0 bases from V and 10 bases from J, leaving 13 bases between. Germline V gives CDR1 SGHNT, CDR2 YYREEE (reference sequence). By 5'RACE template switching, TCR cDNA was produced, with a universal primer site and UMIs added in the process. TCRdb reanalysed the 5' RACE reads using MiXCR and keeps one entry per CDR3 protein. The sample records over 85,000 distinct CDR3 sequences, about 8.2% being singletons. Overall study results and limits: Reappearance after the booster was seen for most primary-vaccination clones, at 95% to 97% CD4 and 85% to 90% CD8. The secondary response was weaker, and its peak arrived faster, on day 5 versus 15.

The sample holds a few counts of this clonotype. This rearrangement joins TRBV5-4 to TRBJ2-5; D may match TRBD1 or TRBD2 (5 bases each). The sample was CD8+ T cells not binding an NS4B(214-222) dextramer, sorted from PBMCs, taken roughly 15 days after the first yellow fever vaccination. This sequence was found in a man aged 18 to 29 who received the YFV17D yellow fever vaccine. CDR3 DNA: TGTGCCAGCAGCTTGGGAATTTCGGGGCTCCAGTACTTC. Translating gives CASSLGISGLQYF.